This T cell receptor (beta chain) was documented in a study of blood T cell repertoires in COVID-19. The germline V gene has CDR1 SGHAT and CDR2 FQNNGV. The CDR3 has 14 residues. V was pared by 7 bases and J by 5 bases, with 7 bases of the junction left unmatched. Profiling relied on immunoSEQ multiplex PCR, and the TCRdb table lists in-frame clones only, not all of them. Here the sample spans around 140,000 clones, about three quarters being singletons. This clone was observed a single time. The sequence came from a woman aged 55-69 years with acute or convalescent COVID-19. The J gene is TRBJ2-7, the V gene TRBV11-2, with 11 bases lining up with TRBD2. The sequenced sample consisted of peripheral blood. CDR3 residues: CASTLAGGINEQYF. DNA of the CDR3: TGTGCCAGCACCCTAGCGGGAGGAATTAACGAGCAGTACTTC.